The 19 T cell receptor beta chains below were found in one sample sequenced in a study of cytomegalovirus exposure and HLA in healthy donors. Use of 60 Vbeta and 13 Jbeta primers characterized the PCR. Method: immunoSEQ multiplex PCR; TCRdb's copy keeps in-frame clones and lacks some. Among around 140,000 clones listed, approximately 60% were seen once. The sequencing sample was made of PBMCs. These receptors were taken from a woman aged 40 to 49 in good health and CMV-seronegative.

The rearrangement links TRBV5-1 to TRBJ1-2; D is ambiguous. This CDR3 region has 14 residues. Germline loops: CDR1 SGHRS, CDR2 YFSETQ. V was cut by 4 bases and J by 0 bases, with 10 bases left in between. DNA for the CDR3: TGCGCCAGCAGCCCCCGGGGTGCTAACTATGGCTACACCTTC. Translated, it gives CASSPRGANYGYTF.

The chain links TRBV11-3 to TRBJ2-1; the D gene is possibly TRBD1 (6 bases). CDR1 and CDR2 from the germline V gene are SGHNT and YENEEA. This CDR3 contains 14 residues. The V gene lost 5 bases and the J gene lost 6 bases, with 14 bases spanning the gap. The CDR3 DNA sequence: TGTGCCAGCAGCACCAACAGGGTTTCCAATGAGCAGTTCTTC. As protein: CASSTNRVSNEQFF.

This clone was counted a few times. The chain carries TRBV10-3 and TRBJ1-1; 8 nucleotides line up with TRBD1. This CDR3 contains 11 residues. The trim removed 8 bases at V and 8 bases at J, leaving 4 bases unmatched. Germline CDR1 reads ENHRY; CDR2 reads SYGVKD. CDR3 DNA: TGTGCCATCTTGGGGACAGGAGAAGCTTTCTTT. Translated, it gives CAILGTGEAFF.

The DNA for the CDR3 is TGTGCCAGCAGCATCGGGGAACTCGATTTCGCAGATACGCAGTATTTT. The encoded protein is CASSIGELDFADTQYF. The chain links TRBV7-9 to TRBJ2-3; D is possibly TRBD2 (5 bases). Germline V gives CDR1 SEHNR, CDR2 FQNEAQ (reference sequence). The CDR3 has 16 residues. V gave up 5 bases and J gave up 4 bases, with 19 bases separating them.

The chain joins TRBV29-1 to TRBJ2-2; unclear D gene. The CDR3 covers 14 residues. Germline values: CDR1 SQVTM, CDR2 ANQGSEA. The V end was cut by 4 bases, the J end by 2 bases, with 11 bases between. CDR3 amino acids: CSVAFWANTGELFF. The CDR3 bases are TGCAGCGTTGCTTTTTGGGCTAACACCGGGGAGCTGTTTTTT.

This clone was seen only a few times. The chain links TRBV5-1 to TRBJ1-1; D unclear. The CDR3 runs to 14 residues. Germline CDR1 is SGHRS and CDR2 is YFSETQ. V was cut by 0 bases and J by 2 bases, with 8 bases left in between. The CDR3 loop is CASSLGGDNTEAFF. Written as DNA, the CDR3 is TGCGCCAGCAGCTTGGGCGGTGACAACACTGAAGCTTTCTTT.

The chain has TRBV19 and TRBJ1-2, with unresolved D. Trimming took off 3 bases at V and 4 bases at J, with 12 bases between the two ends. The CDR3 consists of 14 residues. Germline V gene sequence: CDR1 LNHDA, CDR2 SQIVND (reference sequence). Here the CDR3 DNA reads TGTGCCAGTAGTATCCCCCGGGATCCCTATGGCTACACCTTC. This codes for CASSIPRDPYGYTF.

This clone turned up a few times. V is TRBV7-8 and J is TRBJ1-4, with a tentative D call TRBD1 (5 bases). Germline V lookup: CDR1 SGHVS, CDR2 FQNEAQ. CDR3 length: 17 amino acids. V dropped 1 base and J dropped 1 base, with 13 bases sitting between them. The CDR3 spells CASSLDGGSLTNEKLFF. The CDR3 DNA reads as TGTGCCAGCAGCTTAGATGGGGGGAGTTTAACTAATGAAAAACTGTTTTTT.

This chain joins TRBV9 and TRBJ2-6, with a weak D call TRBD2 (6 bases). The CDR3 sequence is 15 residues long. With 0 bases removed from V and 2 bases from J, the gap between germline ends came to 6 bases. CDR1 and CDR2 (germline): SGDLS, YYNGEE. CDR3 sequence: CASSVAGAGANVLTF. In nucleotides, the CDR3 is TGTGCCAGCAGCGTAGCGGGGGCTGGGGCCAACGTCCTGACTTTC.

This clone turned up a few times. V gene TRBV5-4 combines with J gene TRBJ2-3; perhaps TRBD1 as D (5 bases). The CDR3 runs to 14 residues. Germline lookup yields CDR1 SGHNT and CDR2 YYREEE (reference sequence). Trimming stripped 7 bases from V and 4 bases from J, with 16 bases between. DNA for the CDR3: TGTGCCAGCCGTAAGGGGTTTGCGGCAGATACGCAGTATTTT. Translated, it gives CASRKGFAADTQYF.

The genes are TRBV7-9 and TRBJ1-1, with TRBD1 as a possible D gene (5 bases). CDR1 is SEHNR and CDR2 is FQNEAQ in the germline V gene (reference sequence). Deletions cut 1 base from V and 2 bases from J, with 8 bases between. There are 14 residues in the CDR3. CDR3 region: CASSLDQGNTEAFF. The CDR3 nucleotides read TGTGCCAGCAGCTTAGACCAGGGCAACACTGAAGCTTTCTTT.

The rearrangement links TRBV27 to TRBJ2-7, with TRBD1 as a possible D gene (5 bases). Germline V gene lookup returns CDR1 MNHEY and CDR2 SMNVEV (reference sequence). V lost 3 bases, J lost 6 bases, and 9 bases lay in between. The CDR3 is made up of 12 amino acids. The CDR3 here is CASSFQGSEQYF. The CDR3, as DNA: TGTGCCAGCAGTTTTCAGGGATCCGAGCAGTACTTC.

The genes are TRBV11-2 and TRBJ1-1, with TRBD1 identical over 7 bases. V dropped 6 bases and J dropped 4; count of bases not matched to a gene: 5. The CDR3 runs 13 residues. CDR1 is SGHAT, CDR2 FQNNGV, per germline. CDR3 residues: CASSWDSGTEAFF. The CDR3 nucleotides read TGTGCCAGCAGTTGGGACAGTGGCACTGAAGCTTTCTTT.

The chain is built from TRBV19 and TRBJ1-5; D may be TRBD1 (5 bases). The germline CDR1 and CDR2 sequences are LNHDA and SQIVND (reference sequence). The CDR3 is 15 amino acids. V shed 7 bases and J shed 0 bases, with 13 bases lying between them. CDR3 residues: CASKKGTLSNQPQHF. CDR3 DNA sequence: TGTGCCAGTAAGAAAGGGACTCTTAGCAATCAGCCCCAGCATTTT.

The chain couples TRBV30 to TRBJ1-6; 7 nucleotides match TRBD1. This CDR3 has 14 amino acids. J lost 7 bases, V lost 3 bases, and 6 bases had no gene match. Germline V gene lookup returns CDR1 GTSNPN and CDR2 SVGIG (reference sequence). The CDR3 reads CAWRGRDRNSPLHF. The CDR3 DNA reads TGTGCCTGGAGGGGAAGGGACAGAAATTCACCCCTCCACTTT.

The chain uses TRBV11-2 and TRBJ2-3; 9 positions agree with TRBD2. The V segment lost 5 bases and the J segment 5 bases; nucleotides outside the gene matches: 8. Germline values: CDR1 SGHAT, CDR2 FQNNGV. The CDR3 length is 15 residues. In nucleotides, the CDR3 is TGTGCCAGCAGCCCGGCCCTAGCGGGGATAGATACGCAGTATTTT. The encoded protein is CASSPALAGIDTQYF.

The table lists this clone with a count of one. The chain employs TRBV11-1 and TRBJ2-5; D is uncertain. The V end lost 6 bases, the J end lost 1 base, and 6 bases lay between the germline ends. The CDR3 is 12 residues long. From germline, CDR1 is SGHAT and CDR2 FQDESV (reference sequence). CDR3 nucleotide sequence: TGTGCCAGCAGGTACAGCCAAGAGACCCAGTACTTC. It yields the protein CASRYSQETQYF.

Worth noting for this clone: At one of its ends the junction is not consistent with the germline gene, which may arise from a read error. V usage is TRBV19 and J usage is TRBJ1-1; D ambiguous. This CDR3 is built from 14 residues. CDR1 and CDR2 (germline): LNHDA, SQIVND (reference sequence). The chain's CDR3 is CASIDPGVNTKAFF. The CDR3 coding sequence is TGTGCCAGTATCGACCCCGGGGTGAACACTAAAGCTTTCTTT.

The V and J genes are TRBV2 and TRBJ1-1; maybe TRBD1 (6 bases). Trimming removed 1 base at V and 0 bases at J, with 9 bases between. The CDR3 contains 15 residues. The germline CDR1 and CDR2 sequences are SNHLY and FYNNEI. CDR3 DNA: TGTGCCAGCAGTGAAGGGGCAGGGGTGAACACTGAAGCTTTCTTT. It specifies CASSEGAGVNTEAFF.